Listed below are T cell receptor beta chains from one sample, sequenced in a study of cytomegalovirus exposure and HLA in healthy donors. Repertoires were generated with immunoSEQ multiplex PCR, while TCRdb's copy carries only in-frame clones and drops some. Of tens of thousands of clones listed, about 85% are singletons. The material sequenced was PBMCs. These receptors originate from a female donor in good health and CMV-seronegative. The CDR3 runs from the conserved cysteine through the conserved F or W. A D gene is named only where the DNA matches it firmly. The size field is filled for only some rows; it gives once, few, many or a size class.

>TRBV5-1|-|-|TRBJ2-5
TGCGCCAGCAGCGTGACAGAACTAGAGACCCAGTACTTC
CASSVTELETQYF
>TRBV28|-|TRBD1|TRBJ1-5
TGTGCCAGCCACCGACAGGGGTGGAGCAATCAGCCCCAGCATTTT
CASHRQGWSNQPQHF
>TRBV28|few|TRBD1|TRBJ2-6
TGTGCCAGCAGTTCCCCGGGACAGCTCAACTCTGGGGCCAACGTCCTGACTTTC
CASSSPGQLNSGANVLTF
>TRBV5-6|-|-|TRBJ2-7
TGTGCCAGCACCTGGGGGGTTGGAGAGCAGTACTTC
CASTWGVGEQYF
>TRBV7-9|-|TRBD2|TRBJ2-3
TGTGCCAGCAGCTTTCTAGCGGGGGTGAAGGGGGATACGCAGTATTTT
CASSFLAGVKGDTQYF
>TRBV2|-|TRBD1|TRBJ1-2
TGTGCCAGTTGGACAGGGGGTGGCTACACCTTC
CASWTGGGYTF
>TRBV9|-|TRBD2|TRBJ2-3
TGTGCCAGCAGCGTAGCTGGGACGGGGAGGGGCACAGATACGCAGTATTTT
CASSVAGTGRGTDTQYF
>TRBV27|-|TRBD1|TRBJ1-2
TGTGCCAGCAGTGCGAAGGGACAGGGGGCGATCGGCTACACCTTC
CASSAKGQGAIGYTF
>TRBV10-2|-|TRBD2|TRBJ2-7
TGCGCCAGCAGTGAATCCCTAGGCGGGGGGATCTCCTACGAGCAGTACTTC
CASSESLGGGISYEQYF
>TRBV27|-|-|TRBJ2-5
TGTGCCAGCAGTCCAGGGTTTCGGGAGACCCAGTACTTC
CASSPGFRETQYF
>TRBV10-3|-|TRBD1|TRBJ2-5
TGTGCCATCAGTGAGTCGCAGGGGGCGAAGGCTAGCGCTTTCATTCCACAAGAGACCCAGTACTTC
CAISESQGAKASAFIPQETQYF
>TRBV7-2|-|TRBD1|TRBJ2-7
TGTGCCAGCAGCTTAACGGGACAGGGGGCGGTTGAGCAGTACTTC
CASSLTGQGAVEQYF
>TRBV5-1|-|TRBD2|TRBJ2-5
TGCGCCAGCAGCTTGGCTCCGGCGGGGGGGCAAGAGACCCAGTACTTC
CASSLAPAGGQETQYF
>TRBV30|-|-|TRBJ1-1
TGTGCCATCTTAGGCGGCACTGAAGCTTTCTTT
CAILGGTEAFF
>TRBV6-6|once|-|TRBJ2-7
TGTGCCAGCAGTCGCCGACTAGTGGGGTCCTACGAGCAGTACTTC
CASSRRLVGSYEQYF